The 17 T cell receptor beta chains below come from one sample, sequenced in a study of molecular identifiers for immune sequencing clone quantification. TCRdb reanalysed the PCR reads using MiXCR and keeps one entry per CDR3 protein. The table shows hundreds of thousands of distinct CDR3 sequences, with about 25% occurring only once. Sequencing used naive CD8+ T cells from blood, with Jurkat cell RNA spiked in. Documented subset: FACS-sorted CD8+CD4-CCR7+CD45RA+ naive T cells. These receptor sequences come from a human donor in good health. Some libraries in this study had Jurkat cell RNA spiked in.

This clonotype was detected only a few times. V usage is TRBV4-3 and J usage is TRBJ1-6, with 7 bases fitting TRBD1. V lost 0 bases and J lost 6; bases outside the gene matches: 8. This CDR3 region has 17 residues. Germline CDR1 reads LGHNA; CDR2 reads YSLEER. The CDR3 nucleotides are TGCGCCAGCAGCCAAGATAATACAGGGGCACTTAATTCACCCCTCCACTTT. This codes for CASSQDNTGALNSPLHF.

Ten or more counts support this clonotype. The V call is TRBV20-1, the J call TRBJ1-5; D is unclear. Germline V gene lookup returns CDR1 DFQATT and CDR2 SNEGSKA (reference sequence). The CDR3 spans 14 residues. With 2 bases removed from V and 0 bases from J, the gap between germline ends came to 8 bases. The CDR3 DNA reads TGCAGTGCTAGAAACAGAGATAGCAATCAGCCCCAGCATTTT. It is translated as CSARNRDSNQPQHF.

At least ten counts were recorded for this clonotype. The V gene is TRBV7-2, the J gene TRBJ1-1; D is unclear. The germline gives CDR1 SGHTA, CDR2 FQGNSA. The CDR3 is 15 amino acids. Trimming pared 1 base from V and 0 bases from J, leaving 9 bases between. The CDR3 spells CASSLELGLNTEAFF. The CDR3 region has the DNA TGTGCCAGCAGCTTAGAGTTAGGGTTGAACACTGAAGCTTTCTTT.

V is TRBV30 and J is TRBJ2-7; TRBD1 might be the D (5 bases). Trimming removed 0 bases at V and 2 bases at J, with 11 bases between. This CDR3 is built from 14 residues. Germline V gene lookup returns CDR1 GTSNPN and CDR2 SVGIG (reference sequence). CDR3 protein: CAWSVMDIAYEQYF. The CDR3 region has the DNA TGTGCCTGGAGTGTTATGGACATAGCCTACGAGCAGTACTTC. The full variable domain, rest sourced from reference TRBV30 and TRBJ2-7, is SQTIHQWPATLVQPVGSPLSLECTVEGTSNPNLYWYRQAAGRGLQLLFYSVGIGQISSEVPQNLSASRPQDRQFILSSKKLLLSDSGFYLCAWSVMDIAYEQYFGPGTRLTVT.

The sample holds many counts of this clonotype. V is TRBV7-9 and J is TRBJ1-5; no reliable D call. The CDR3 totals 14 residues. CDR1 SEHNR and CDR2 FQNEAQ come from the germline V gene (reference sequence). V was trimmed by 5 bases and J by 1 base, leaving 9 bases between them. CDR3 protein: CASSQSDSNQPQHF. In nucleotides, the CDR3 is TGTGCCAGCAGCCAAAGCGACAGCAATCAGCCCCAGCATTTT.

This clonotype was counted many times. The chain combines TRBV28 with TRBJ2-5, with 9 nucleotides matching TRBD1. Germline assignment: CDR1 MDHEN and CDR2 SYDVKM. J gave up 4 bases and V 5 bases, and 5 bases lay outside the gene matches. The CDR3 runs 14 residues. CDR3 nucleotide sequence: TGTGCCAGCAGTCCGACAGGGGGACGAGAGACCCAGTACTTC. Its protein product is CASSPTGGRETQYF.

The chain employs TRBV28 and TRBJ1-2; D is possibly TRBD1 (5 bases). This CDR3 is 15 amino acids long. The V gene's germline CDR1 is MDHEN and CDR2 SYDVKM. Trimming took off 3 bases at V and 10 bases at J, with 21 bases between the two ends. The CDR3 sequence: CASSFAGTEARLYTF. Written as DNA, the CDR3 is TGTGCCAGCAGTTTCGCAGGGACTGAGGCAAGACTCTACACCTTC.

About this clonotype: A read error may explain this, as a much larger clone is one base away. The DNA is left out, because the CDR3 cannot be placed on it with certainty; the CDR3 is given as TCRdb lists it. The chain couples TRBV29-1 to TRBJ2-7; no DNA check was done on the table's D call, TRBD1. The CDR3 totals 12 residues, both ends included. The V gene's germline CDR1 is SQVTM and CDR2 ANQGSEA. The CDR3 sequence is CSVGQGTSERYF.

Remarks on this clonotype: A read error may produce the germline difference seen at one junction end. The chain is built from TRBV11-2 and TRBJ1-5; TRBD1 matches at 8 bases. This CDR3 comprises 15 residues. Germline V gives CDR1 SGHAT, CDR2 FQNNGV. The CDR3 spells CANSYHGQGNQPQHF. DNA for the CDR3: TGTGCCAACAGCTACCATGGACAGGGTAATCAGCCCCAGCATTTT.

This clonotype was seen repeatedly, ten times or more. The chain couples TRBV7-6 to TRBJ2-6; D unclear. CDR1 is SGHVS, CDR2 FNYEAQ, per germline. The length of the CDR3 is 17 residues. V shed 2 bases and J shed 4 bases, with 15 bases lying between them. DNA of the CDR3: TGTGCCAGCAGCTTACAACTAACGGCGTCCGGGGCCAACGTCCTGACTTTC. Translated, it gives CASSLQLTASGANVLTF.

The chain has TRBV19 and TRBJ1-2, with D unclear. Germline CDR1 is LNHDA and CDR2 is SQIVND (reference sequence). The CDR3 is 14 amino acids. Trimming left V 5 bases short and J 4 bases short, with 14 bases between. CDR3 bases: TGTGCCAGTAGTTCCCGGGATCTTTCCTATGGCTACACCTTC. The encoded protein is CASSSRDLSYGYTF. The variable domain in full, with the rest retrieved from reference TRBV19 and TRBJ1-2, is DGGITQSPKYLFRKEGQNVTLSCEQNLNHDAMYWYRQDPGQGLRLIYYSQIVNDFQKGDIAEGYSVSREKKESFPLTVTSAQKNPTAFYLCASSSRDLSYGYTFGSGTRLTVV.

Comments on this clonotype: This may come from a read error, since a much larger clone is one base off. This chain connects TRBV16 to TRBJ2-7; no definite D call. This CDR3 contains 13 residues. Germline loops: CDR1 KGHSY, CDR2 FQNENV. This CDR3 is CASSRAEPYEQSF. As DNA, the CDR3 is TGTGCCAGCAGCCGAGCTGAACCCTACGAGCAGTCCTTC.

The V gene is TRBV28, the J gene TRBJ2-7; D is ambiguous. Germline CDR1 and CDR2: MDHEN and SYDVKM. The CDR3 has 13 amino acids. V was clipped by 5 bases and J by 4 bases, with 12 bases between them. The CDR3 DNA reads TGTGCCAGCAGTCCCTCTCGTTTTTACGAGCAGTACTTC. As protein: CASSPSRFYEQYF.

At least ten counts were recorded for this clonotype. The chain is built from TRBV5-1 and TRBJ2-7, with 9 bases fitting TRBD2. The germline V gene has CDR1 SGHRS and CDR2 YFSETQ. The J segment lost 3 bases and the V segment lost 0 bases, leaving 1 base of the junction unmatched. This CDR3 has 14 residues. The CDR3 coding sequence is TGCGCCAGCAGCTTGGCGACTAGCGGCTACGAGCAGTACTTC. Its protein is CASSLATSGYEQYF.

Many counts were recorded for this clonotype. This chain links TRBV4-3 with TRBJ2-3; 7 positions match TRBD1. This CDR3 is 16 amino acids long. CDR1 LGHNA and CDR2 YSLEER come from the germline V gene. V gave up 0 bases and J gave up 2 bases; unmatched junction bases: 5. The CDR3 protein is CASSQERQGYTDTQYF. CDR3 nucleotides: TGCGCCAGCAGCCAAGAACGACAGGGTTACACAGATACGCAGTATTTT.

This chain connects TRBV20-1 to TRBJ2-7; D might be TRBD1 or TRBD2, each matching 5 bases. Trimming left V 0 bases short and J 6 bases short, with 18 bases between. Germline V gene sequence: CDR1 DFQATT, CDR2 SNEGSKA (reference sequence). The CDR3 sequence is 15 residues long. The CDR3 protein is CSARDRDDQVFEQYF. CDR3 in DNA: TGCAGTGCTAGAGATCGGGACGACCAAGTCTTCGAGCAGTACTTC.

The chain uses TRBV7-6 and TRBJ2-3; D might be TRBD1 (6 bases). Germline values: CDR1 SGHVS, CDR2 FNYEAQ. The germline V and J ends were trimmed by 1 base and 0 bases, with 17 bases remaining between them. The CDR3 runs to 18 residues. The CDR3 nucleotides are TGTGCCAGCAGCTTAGTTGCGGTCAGGGGCACTAGCACAGATACGCAGTATTTT. Protein product: CASSLVAVRGTSTDTQYF.